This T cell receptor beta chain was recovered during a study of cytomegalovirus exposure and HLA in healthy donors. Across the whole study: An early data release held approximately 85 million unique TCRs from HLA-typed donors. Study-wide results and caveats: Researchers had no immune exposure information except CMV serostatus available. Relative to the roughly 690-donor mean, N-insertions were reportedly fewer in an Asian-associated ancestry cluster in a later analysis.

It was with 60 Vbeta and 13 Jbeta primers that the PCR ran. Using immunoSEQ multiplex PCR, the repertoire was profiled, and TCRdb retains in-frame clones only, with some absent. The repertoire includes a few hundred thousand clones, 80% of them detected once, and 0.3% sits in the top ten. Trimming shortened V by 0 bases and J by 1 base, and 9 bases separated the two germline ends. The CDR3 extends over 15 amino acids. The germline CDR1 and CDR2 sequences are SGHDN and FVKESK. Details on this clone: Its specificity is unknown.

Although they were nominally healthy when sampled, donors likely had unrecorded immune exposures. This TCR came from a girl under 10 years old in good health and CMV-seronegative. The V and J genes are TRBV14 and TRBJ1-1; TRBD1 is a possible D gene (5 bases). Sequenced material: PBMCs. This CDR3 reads CASSQEGQGNTEAFF. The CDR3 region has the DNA TGTGCCAGCAGCCAAGAAGGGCAGGGGAACACTGAAGCTTTCTTT.